This T cell receptor (beta chain) was recorded in a study of blood T cell repertoires in COVID-19. Germline trimming cut 4 bases from V and 7 bases from J; bases unmatched to any gene: 6. The germline V gene has CDR1 ENHRY and CDR2 SYGVKD. The CDR3 length is 14 residues. Clones were read by immunoSEQ multiplex PCR, and TCRdb kept only the in-frame ones, dropping some. The sample lists more than 200,000 clones; 88% were seen once. The chain couples TRBV10-3 to TRBJ2-1; 8 positions agree with TRBD1. The sequence came from a man between 65 and 85 years old with acute or convalescent COVID-19. Material: peripheral blood. The CDR3 nucleotides are TGTGCCATCAGTGGCGGGACAGGTATGAATGAGCAGTTCTTC. The encoded protein is CAISGGTGMNEQFF.